The 22 T cell receptor beta chains given below trace back to one sample, sequenced in a study of T-cell memory formation after mild COVID-19. MiXCR was run by TCRdb on the 5' RACE reads, yielding one entry per CDR3 protein. The sample shows around 200,000 distinct CDR3 sequences, roughly 20% of them seen only once. Sequencing was carried out using PBMCs or a T cell subset sorted from them (not recorded which). The receptor source for this set is a man aged 18-30 years who had mild COVID-19 (a few samples of this study predate the infection). Cell type and time point are not known.

This clonotype came up a few times. The genes are TRBV6-5 and TRBJ1-2; the D is unclear. The germline V and J ends were trimmed by 2 bases and 4 bases, with 17 bases remaining between them. Germline V gene lookup returns CDR1 MNHEY and CDR2 SVGAGI. This CDR3 region has 16 residues. CDR3 protein: CASSYLRTGGGYGYTF. The CDR3 DNA reads as TGTGCCAGCAGTTACCTCCGGACGGGAGGTGGCTATGGCTACACCTTC.

This clonotype was detected many times. The gene calls are TRBV5-1 and TRBJ1-2, with 7 bases identical to TRBD1. The ends lost 5 bases at V and 3 bases at J; junction bases unmatched: 10. Germline lookup yields CDR1 SGHRS and CDR2 YFSETQ. The CDR3 sequence is 15 residues long. CDR3 nucleotide sequence: TGCGCCAGCAGGAAACTCTACGGACAGGACTATGGCTACACCTTC. Its protein is CASRKLYGQDYGYTF.

This clonotype turned up a few times. This chain connects TRBV18 to TRBJ2-7; the D is unclear. V dropped 3 bases and J dropped 4 bases, with 10 bases sitting between them. Germline V CDR1 and CDR2: KGHSH, LQKENI. This CDR3 comprises 13 residues. CDR3: CASSPGEEYEQYV. In DNA, the CDR3 is TGTGCCAGCTCACCCGGCGAGGAATACGAGCAGTACGTC.

This rearrangement joins TRBV6-2 or TRBV6-3 to TRBJ1-2, with TRBD1 as a possible D gene (6 bases). In germline, CDR1 is MNHEY, CDR2 SVGEGT. Trimming removed 2 bases at V and 4 bases at J, with 14 bases between. This CDR3 comprises 15 residues. The CDR3 nucleotides read TGTGCCAGCAGTTACCTGTCCGGACAGCTCTATGGCTACACCTTC. It encodes CASSYLSGQLYGYTF.

This chain uses TRBV21-1 with TRBJ2-6. TRBV21-1 is a listed pseudogene. CDR3 length: 16 amino acids. The CDR3 bases are TGTGCCAGCAGCAAAAGGATCCGAGCTGGGGCCAACGTCCTGACTTTC. It translates to CASSKRIRAGANVLTF.

The V and J genes are TRBV7-9 and TRBJ2-4; 7 positions agree with TRBD1. CDR3 length: 15 residues. CDR1 is SEHNR, CDR2 FQNEAQ, per germline (reference sequence). Germline trimming cut 4 bases from V and 8 bases from J; bases unmatched to any gene: 11. CDR3 region: CASSSAGTVGDIQYF. The DNA for the CDR3 is TGTGCCAGCAGCTCCGCCGGGACAGTGGGGGACATTCAGTACTTC.

This chain uses TRBV6-2 or TRBV6-3 with TRBJ2-5, with TRBD2 matching 12 bases. This CDR3 contains 17 residues. CDR1 and CDR2 from the germline V gene are MNHEY and SVGEGT. J lost 2 bases, V lost 2 bases, and 6 bases had no gene match. CDR3 in DNA: TGTGCCAGCAGTTACCAAACCGGGACTAGCGGGCAAGAGACCCAGTACTTC. It is translated as CASSYQTGTSGQETQYF.

The V and J genes are TRBV3-1 and TRBJ2-2, with TRBD2 as a possible D gene (6 bases). Germline loops: CDR1 LGHDT, CDR2 YNNKEL (reference sequence). V was shortened by 8 bases and J by 4 bases, with 17 bases between the two germline ends. The CDR3 is 15 amino acids. CDR3 coding DNA: TGTGCCAGCTCCGTCGGAGGGGCGGGCACCGGGGAGCTGTTTTTT. It specifies CASSVGGAGTGELFF.

Comments on this clonotype: At one end, the junction sequence differs from germline, possibly due to a read error. This chain connects TRBV5-6 to TRBJ2-3; 10 bases align to TRBD1. Germline-derived CDR1 and CDR2 are SGHDT and YYEEEE. The CDR3 totals 17 residues. The CDR3 nucleotides read TGTGCCAGCAGCTTGTGGCTGACAGGGGGCAGCGCAGATACGAAGTATTTT. This encodes CASSLWLTGGSADTKYF.

This clonotype showed up just a few times. V is TRBV7-9 and J is TRBJ1-3; D possibly corresponds to TRBD1 (6 bases). Trimming pared 0 bases from V and 0 bases from J, leaving 12 bases between. This CDR3 spans 17 amino acids. Germline V CDR1 and CDR2: SEHNR, FQNEAQ (reference sequence). DNA for the CDR3: TGTGCCAGCAGCTTAGCGGGACATTCTAACTCTGGAAACACCATATATTTT. Amino acids: CASSLAGHSNSGNTIYF.

The V call is TRBV9, the J call TRBJ2-6, with 7 positions matching TRBD1. The CDR3 runs 15 residues. CDR1 and CDR2 from the germline V gene are SGDLS and YYNGEE. Trimming cost V 3 bases and J 2 bases; bases outside gene matches: 2. CDR3 sequence: CASSADRAGANVLTF. CDR3 sequence (DNA): TGTGCCAGCAGCGCTGACAGGGCTGGGGCCAACGTCCTGACTTTC.

V usage is TRBV4-3 and J usage is TRBJ1-5, with 7 bases fitting TRBD1. The CDR3 totals 20 residues. Trimming removed 0 bases from V and 0 bases from J; junction bases left unmatched: 14. The germline gives CDR1 LGHNA, CDR2 YSLEER. The CDR3 DNA is TGCGCCAGCAGCCAAGATCCTTTCCCAGGGGGACTACATAGCAATCAGCCCCAGCATTTT. Protein: CASSQDPFPGGLHSNQPQHF.

This clonotype was seen a few times. This rearrangement joins TRBV20-1 to TRBJ2-7; D might be TRBD2 (6 bases). Germline-derived CDR1 and CDR2 are DFQATT and SNEGSKA (reference sequence). The CDR3 totals 12 residues. The V and J ends lost 6 bases and 2 bases respectively, with 11 bases between them. The CDR3 loop is CSASPGAYEQYF. The CDR3, as DNA: TGCAGTGCCTCCCCGGGAGCCTACGAGCAGTACTTC.

The J gene is TRBJ2-5, the V gene TRBV20-1, with 11 bases aligning to TRBD2. Germline V gene lookup returns CDR1 DFQATT and CDR2 SNEGSKA (reference sequence). V dropped 6 bases and J dropped 7; count of bases not matched to a gene: 13. This CDR3 region has 15 residues. CDR3 amino acids: CSAKQLAGAVGTQYF. The CDR3 DNA is TGCAGTGCCAAACAACTAGCGGGGGCTGTAGGGACCCAGTACTTC.

In its sample, this clonotype was seen once. The chain has TRBV19 and TRBJ2-1, with a tentative D call TRBD2 (7 bases). The CDR3 sequence is 16 residues long. Germline V gene sequence: CDR1 LNHDA, CDR2 SQIVND (reference sequence). V lost 11 bases and J 0 bases, leaving 20 bases between the germline ends. The CDR3 sequence: CACTGGPYRSYNEQFF. The CDR3 DNA reads as TGTGCCTGCACGGGGGGCCCCTATCGCTCCTACAATGAGCAGTTCTTC.

This clonotype was observed a few times. CDR3 DNA sequence: TGTGCCAGCAGCTTTCCAGAGAACACTGAAGCTTTCTTT. Encoded protein: CASSFPENTEAFF. The rearrangement links TRBV7-6 to TRBJ1-1; D gene ambiguous. Germline V gene data show CDR1 as SGHVS and CDR2 as FNYEAQ. V lost 3 bases and J lost 1, with 6 bases in between. The CDR3 has 13 amino acids.

The chain has TRBV24-1 and TRBJ1-5; D possibly corresponds to TRBD1 (6 bases). Germline CDR1 is KGHDR and CDR2 is SFDVKD. Trimming took 7 bases from V and 3 from J, leaving 9 bases between them. The CDR3 runs 13 residues. The CDR3 DNA follows: TGTGCCACCAGCGGACAGCCCAATCAGCCCCAGCATTTT. Translation: CATSGQPNQPQHF.

The chain recombines TRBV18 with TRBJ2-3, with TRBD1 matching 12 bases. The CDR3 spans 16 residues. Trimming took 5 bases from V and 4 from J; bases not matched to a gene: 7. Germline lookup yields CDR1 KGHSH and CDR2 LQKENI. The CDR3 sequence is CASSSTGTGGPDTQYF. CDR3 coding DNA: TGTGCCAGCTCATCGACCGGGACAGGGGGCCCAGATACGCAGTATTTT. The variable domain in full, completed from reference TRBV18 and TRBJ2-3, reads NAGVMQNPRHLVRRRGQEARLRCSPMKGHSHVYWYRQLPEEGLKFMVYLQKENIIDESGMPKERFSAEFPKEGPSILRIQQVVRGDSAAYFCASSSTGTGGPDTQYFGPGTRLTVL.

The chain uses TRBV4-1 and TRBJ2-3, with unresolved D. V lost 4 bases, J lost 2 bases, and 7 bases lay in between. The CDR3 consists of 13 residues. Germline V gene lookup returns CDR1 MGHRA and CDR2 YSYEKL. The CDR3 is CASSPWDTDTQYF. The DNA for the CDR3 is TGCGCCAGCAGCCCCTGGGACACAGATACGCAGTATTTT.

In its sample, this clonotype was seen a few times. This CDR3 is CASSLRQGGNSPLHF. The CDR3 DNA reads TGTGCCAGCAGCCTGCGACAGGGTGGTAATTCACCCCTCCACTTT. This sequence joins TRBV7-2 and TRBJ1-6; 7 bases are a match to TRBD1. J was trimmed by 6 bases and V by 5 bases; bases with no gene match: 7. This CDR3 is 15 amino acids long. Germline values: CDR1 SGHTA, CDR2 FQGNSA. The full variable domain, its missing parts supplied by reference TRBV7-2 and TRBJ1-6, is GAGVSQSPSNKVTEKGKDVELRCDPISGHTALYWYRQSLGQGLEFLIYFQGNSAPDKSGLPSDRFSAERTGGSVSTLTIQRTQQEDSAVYLCASSLRQGGNSPLHFGNGTRLTVT.

CDR3 amino acids: CASRDTSTGELFF. CDR3 in DNA: TGTGCCAGCAGGGACACCTCCACCGGGGAGCTGTTTTTT. The chain couples TRBV6-2 or TRBV6-3 to TRBJ2-2; D may be TRBD1 (5 bases). The CDR3 length is 13 residues. V was clipped by 6 bases and J by 4 bases, with 9 bases between them. Per the germline V gene, CDR1 is MNHEY and CDR2 is SVGEGT.

This clonotype was recorded a few times. The chain uses TRBV7-2 and TRBJ1-3, with D possibly being TRBD1 (6 bases). The CDR3 totals 14 residues. Germline CDR1 SGHTA, CDR2 FQGNSA. Trimming cost V 11 bases and J 0 bases, with 14 bases left between them. The CDR3: CASRTAPSGNTIYF. The CDR3 DNA follows: TGTGCCTCCCGGACAGCACCCTCTGGAAACACCATATATTTT.